This entry lists 29 T cell receptor beta chains sequenced from one sample in a study of OX40 agonist ivuxolimab in advanced cancers. The repertoire was sequenced with immunoSEQ multiplex PCR; TCRdb's copy has only in-frame clones and lacks some. The table records about 73,000 clones, about nine tenths of them present only once. This material consisted of CD4+ or CD8+ T cells sorted from blood, taken in a trial of the OX40 agonist ivuxolimab. These receptors were obtained from an adult with an advanced solid tumor such as melanoma, head and neck, liver or kidney cancer.

This clone has a handful of counts. The V call is TRBV4-1, the J call TRBJ2-3; TRBD2 matches at 10 bases. This CDR3 spans 20 amino acids. The V gene's germline CDR1 is MGHRA and CDR2 YSYEKL. The V segment lost 0 bases and the J segment 3 bases; nucleotides outside the gene matches: 15. CDR3 region: CASSQEGIAGGGVATDTQYF. CDR3 DNA sequence: TGCGCCAGCAGCCAAGAAGGTATAGCGGGAGGAGGGGTAGCAACAGATACGCAGTATTTT.

CDR3 in amino acids: CASRRDGNYGYTF. For the CDR3, the DNA is TGTGCCAGCAGACGGGACGGAAACTATGGCTACACCTTC. This chain links TRBV6-5 with TRBJ1-2; TRBD1 might be the D (5 bases). CDR1 MNHEY and CDR2 SVGAGI come from the germline V gene. Between the trimmed V and J ends, which lost 6 bases and 2 bases, there was a span of 10 bases. CDR3 length: 13 residues.

This chain uses TRBV5-1 with TRBJ2-7, with D perhaps matching TRBD1 (5 bases). The CDR3 has 14 amino acids. V lost 0 bases, J lost 0 bases, and 7 bases lay in between. Looked up from germline, CDR1 is SGHRS and CDR2 is YFSETQ. DNA of the CDR3: TGCGCCAGCAGCTTGGCCGACAGCTCCTACGAGCAGTACTTC. It translates to CASSLADSSYEQYF.

The V and J genes are TRBV27 and TRBJ2-1, with D perhaps TRBD1 or TRBD2 (5 bases each). This CDR3 has 15 amino acids. Germline lookup yields CDR1 MNHEY and CDR2 SMNVEV (reference sequence). V lost 3 bases to trimming and J lost 3 bases, with 12 bases between them. CDR3 coding DNA: TGTGCCAGCAGTTTTGAGGGGCTGGGCTACAATGAGCAGTTCTTC. Protein: CASSFEGLGYNEQFF.

The V gene is TRBV7-8, the J gene TRBJ2-2, with D perhaps TRBD1 or TRBD2 (5 bases each). V shed 5 bases and J shed 2 bases, with 12 bases lying between them. There are 15 residues in the CDR3. Germline V lookup: CDR1 SGHVS, CDR2 FQNEAQ. CDR3 loop: CASSPTGTNTGELFF. Written as DNA, the CDR3 is TGTGCCAGCAGCCCGACCGGGACCAACACCGGGGAGCTGTTTTTT.

This chain joins TRBV27 and TRBJ1-5; 7 bases match TRBD1. From germline, CDR1 is MNHEY and CDR2 SMNVEV (reference sequence). This CDR3 has 14 residues. V shed 6 bases and J 2 bases; nucleotides not matched to a gene: 4. The CDR3 nucleotides are TGTGCCAGCAGGCGAACAGGGGGCAATCAGCCCCAGCATTTT. Translating it yields CASRRTGGNQPQHF.

The chain carries TRBV6-1 and TRBJ2-1; TRBD2 agrees at 9 bases. V gave up 2 bases and J gave up 3 bases; unmatched junction bases: 5. Germline assignment: CDR1 MNHNS and CDR2 SASEGT. CDR3 length: 16 residues. This CDR3 is CASSELASGVYNEQFF. CDR3 coding DNA: TGTGCCAGCAGTGAACTGGCTAGCGGGGTCTACAATGAGCAGTTCTTC.

In DNA, the CDR3 is TGCGCCAGCAGCCAAGTCCGGACAGGGGGGGATGTAGATACGCAGTATTTT. Its translation is CASSQVRTGGDVDTQYF. The V gene is TRBV4-1, the J gene TRBJ2-3; 10 bases match TRBD1. J lost 5 bases, V lost 1 base, and 9 bases had no gene match. This CDR3 comprises 17 residues. Germline CDR1 and CDR2: MGHRA and YSYEKL.

This sequence joins TRBV28 and TRBJ1-2, with D tentatively TRBD1 (6 bases). The germline gives CDR1 MDHEN, CDR2 SYDVKM. CDR3 length: 15 residues. Trimming cost V 7 bases and J 0 bases, with 15 bases left between them. Written as DNA, the CDR3 is TGTGCCAGCACCCACCCGCAGGGGACTAACTATGGCTACACCTTC. Protein product: CASTHPQGTNYGYTF.

This clone has a single count. This chain links TRBV29-1 with TRBJ2-2; 7 bases align to TRBD2. Germline V gene lookup returns CDR1 SQVTM and CDR2 ANQGSEA. CDR3 length: 14 amino acids. The V segment lost 2 bases and the J segment 6 bases; nucleotides outside the gene matches: 6. The CDR3, as DNA: TGCAGCGTTGAACGGGAGGCGGGGGCCGGGGAGCTGTTTTTT. Translation gives CSVEREAGAGELFF.

There are a few counts of this clone. The chain employs TRBV2 and TRBJ2-5; 14 bases fit TRBD2. From germline, CDR1 is SNHLY and CDR2 FYNNEI. This CDR3 is 18 amino acids long. With V trimmed by 8 bases and J by 4 bases, 15 bases remained unmatched. CDR3 in DNA: TGTGCCAGCCGCGGGGGGCTGGGACTAGCGGGGGCGTCAGAGACCCAGTACTTC. Translated: CASRGGLGLAGASETQYF.

The CDR3 protein is CASSLAGDNTEAFF. DNA for the CDR3: TGTGCCAGCAGCTTGGCAGGGGACAACACTGAAGCTTTCTTT. This chain links TRBV5-6 with TRBJ1-1; D possibly corresponds to TRBD1 (6 bases). The ends were cut back, 0 bases at V and 2 bases at J, with 8 bases in the middle. Germline loops: CDR1 SGHDT, CDR2 YYEEEE. CDR3 length equals 14 residues.

The V and J genes are TRBV9 and TRBJ2-5; 10 bases are a match to TRBD2. The V segment lost 0 bases and the J segment 7 bases; nucleotides outside the gene matches: 6. This CDR3 region has 15 residues. Germline CDR1 reads SGDLS; CDR2 reads YYNGEE. The CDR3, as DNA: TGTGCCAGCAGCGTAGGCCCTAGCGGGAGTGTGACCCAGTACTTC. It encodes CASSVGPSGSVTQYF.

The gene calls are TRBV28 and TRBJ1-1; TRBD1 might be the D (5 bases). This CDR3 contains 17 residues. With 1 base removed from V and 5 bases from J, the gap between germline ends came to 20 bases. Germline CDR1 and CDR2: MDHEN and SYDVKM. DNA of the CDR3: TGTGCCAGCAGTTTATTAAAGGTATCGGGGCAAGGAACTGAAGCTTTCTTT. The encoded protein is CASSLLKVSGQGTEAFF.

Only a few counts were recorded for this clone. The CDR3 bases are TGTGCCAGTAACCAGGGGCGAGGAACAGATACGCAGTATTTT. Translating gives CASNQGRGTDTQYF. V is TRBV19 and J is TRBJ2-3; possible D gene TRBD1, 6 bases. The V gene's germline CDR1 is LNHDA and CDR2 SQIVND (reference sequence). The CDR3 loop spans 14 amino acids. Deletions cut 7 bases from V and 3 bases from J, with 14 bases between.

CDR3 sequence reads: CASRAGSNTGELFF. CDR3 nucleotide sequence: TGCGCCAGCAGGGCGGGATCGAACACCGGGGAGCTGTTTTTT. V and J are TRBV5-1 and TRBJ2-2; TRBD2 might be the D (6 bases). Germline loops: CDR1 SGHRS, CDR2 YFSETQ. V dropped 5 bases and J dropped 0 bases, with 8 bases sitting between them. There are 14 residues in the CDR3.

The CDR3 sequence: CASSLAWNSYNEQFF. The DNA for the CDR3 is TGCGCCAGCAGCTTGGCCTGGAATAGCTACAATGAGCAGTTCTTC. The genes are TRBV5-1 and TRBJ2-1; D remains ambiguous. The CDR3 has 15 amino acids. The V end lost 0 bases, the J end lost 3 bases, and 10 bases lay between the germline ends. The germline CDR1 and CDR2 sequences are SGHRS and YFSETQ.

The chain uses TRBV9 and TRBJ2-7; 7 nucleotides line up with TRBD2. After removal of 0 bases from V and 2 bases from J, the junction contained 2 bases not matched to a gene. Germline V gene lookup returns CDR1 SGDLS and CDR2 YYNGEE. CDR3 length equals 14 residues. The CDR3 bases are TGTGCCAGCAGCGTAGGGGGGAGGGCCTACGAGCAGTACTTC. Protein sequence: CASSVGGRAYEQYF.

The gene calls are TRBV27 and TRBJ2-5, with D uncertain. CDR1 is MNHEY, CDR2 SMNVEV, per germline (reference sequence). The length of the CDR3 is 13 residues. V was shortened by 5 bases and J by 3 bases, with 10 bases between the two germline ends. As DNA, the CDR3 is TGTGCCAGCAGTCAACGGGCAGAAGAGACCCAGTACTTC. This gives the protein CASSQRAEETQYF.

This clone appeared a single time. This chain joins TRBV5-1 and TRBJ2-2; TRBD1 agrees at 10 bases. There are 15 residues in the CDR3. CDR1 and CDR2 from the germline V gene are SGHRS and YFSETQ. Trimming at V came to 4 bases and at J to 4 bases, leaving 4 bases not matched to a gene. The CDR3 region has the DNA TGCGCCAGCAGCCTGAGGACAGGGGGCACCGGGGAGCTGTTTTTT. Residues: CASSLRTGGTGELFF.

The chain combines TRBV19 with TRBJ2-3, with D possibly being TRBD1 (6 bases). CDR3 size: 13 residues. Trimming shortened V by 4 bases and J by 5 bases, and 10 bases separated the two germline ends. The V gene's germline CDR1 is LNHDA and CDR2 SQIVND (reference sequence). CDR3 region: CASSTSQGDTQYF. CDR3 nucleotide sequence: TGTGCCAGTAGTACCTCACAGGGAGATACGCAGTATTTT. The full variable domain, its missing parts supplied by reference TRBV19 and TRBJ2-3, is DGGITQSPKYLFRKEGQNVTLSCEQNLNHDAMYWYRQDPGQGLRLIYYSQIVNDFQKGDIAEGYSVSREKKESFPLTVTSAQKNPTAFYLCASSTSQGDTQYFGPGTRLTVL.

This clone appeared a single time. The genes are TRBV2 and TRBJ2-5; TRBD2 agrees at 8 bases. The length of the CDR3 is 16 residues. The germline V gene encodes CDR1 SNHLY and CDR2 FYNNEI. The junction had 6 bases not matched to a gene; V was cut back by 3 bases and J by 0 bases. CDR3 loop: CASSEIAGTYQETQYF. In nucleotides, the CDR3 is TGTGCCAGCAGTGAGATAGCGGGGACTTACCAAGAGACCCAGTACTTC.

The chain employs TRBV28 and TRBJ2-2; no clear D gene. The V end lost 6 bases, the J end lost 2 bases, and 13 bases lay between the germline ends. Germline assignment: CDR1 MDHEN and CDR2 SYDVKM. The CDR3 loop spans 15 amino acids. The DNA of the CDR3 is TGTGCCAGCAGCCTCCCCATGATCAACACCGGGGAGCTGTTTTTT. Translated: CASSLPMINTGELFF.

The chain links TRBV7-2 to TRBJ2-2; the match to TRBD2 covers 11 bases. CDR1 SGHTA and CDR2 FQGNSA come from the germline V gene. This CDR3 has 16 residues. The ends lost 5 bases at V and 6 bases at J; junction bases unmatched: 8. The CDR3 region has the DNA TGTGCCAGCAGCACCGTAGCGGGAGGGCCGGCCGGGGAGCTGTTTTTT. It specifies CASSTVAGGPAGELFF.

V gene TRBV6-6 combines with J gene TRBJ1-1; tentative D call: TRBD1 (6 bases). The CDR3 loop spans 16 amino acids. Per germline, CDR1 MNHNY and CDR2 SVGAGI (reference sequence). Trimming cost V 2 bases and J 4 bases, with 17 bases left between them. CDR3 protein: CASSYDVGAGVTEAFF. CDR3 DNA: TGTGCCAGCAGTTACGATGTGGGGGCCGGTGTCACTGAAGCTTTCTTT.

V gene TRBV29-1 combines with J gene TRBJ2-7, with D perhaps matching TRBD2 (6 bases). Per the germline V gene, CDR1 is SQVTM and CDR2 is ANQGSEA. The CDR3 extends over 12 amino acids. V lost 8 bases to trimming and J lost 3 bases, with 14 bases between them. CDR3 amino acids: CSFRDFVYEQYF. As DNA, the CDR3 is TGCAGCTTCCGGGACTTCGTCTACGAGCAGTACTTC.

Details on this clone: An end of the junction differs from the germline gene, which may be a read error. The chain couples TRBV5-1 to TRBJ1-5; no reliable D call. The CDR3 has 15 residues. Germline loops: CDR1 SGHRS, CDR2 YFSETQ. Written as DNA, the CDR3 is TGTGCCAGCAGCTTTTCCACTGGGGGCAATCAGCCCCAGCATTTT. This sequence encodes CASSFSTGGNQPQHF.

This chain connects TRBV6-5 to TRBJ2-3; maybe TRBD2 (7 bases). Germline V CDR1 and CDR2: MNHEY, SVGAGI. Between the trimmed V and J ends, which lost 2 bases and 6 bases, there was a span of 12 bases. This CDR3 comprises 14 residues. The CDR3 loop reads CASSYSGTLDTQYF. The CDR3 coding sequence is TGTGCCAGCAGTTACAGCGGGACATTGGATACGCAGTATTTT.

The sample holds one count of this clone. The chain is built from TRBV11-1 and TRBJ2-3; maybe TRBD2 (5 bases). The CDR3 extends over 15 amino acids. Germline V gene lookup returns CDR1 SGHAT and CDR2 FQDESV (reference sequence). Trimming took 3 bases from V and 1 from J, leaving 11 bases between them. The CDR3 DNA is TGTGCCAGCAGCTTTAGTGGGAGAGGCACAGATACGCAGTATTTT. It codes for CASSFSGRGTDTQYF.